Shown below are 26 T cell receptor beta chains from a single sample sequenced in a study of T cells expressing NK-cell markers. TCRdb reprocessed the 5' RACE reads and keeps a single row for each CDR3 protein, giving no DNA. Listed are some 600,000 distinct CDR3 sequences; around 3.3% falls within the top ten. The sample was blood T cells: a sorted CD56 or NKG2C T cell subset, CD4+ or CD8+ T cells, or bulk PBMC T cells (not recorded which). These receptors were taken from a man aged 18 to 30 in good health.

The chain recombines TRBV5-6 with TRBJ2-4; the D gene TCRdb calls, TRBD1, cannot be checked with no DNA. The CDR3 is 12 residues long. Germline CDR1 reads SGHDT; CDR2 reads YYEEEE. CDR3 amino acids: CASSSGWGEKYF. Full variable domain (remainder filled in from reference TRBV5-6 and TRBJ2-4): DAGVTQSPTHLIKTRGQQVTLRCSPKSGHDTVSWYQQALGQGPQFIFQYYEEEERQRGNFPDRFSGHQFPNYSSELNVNALLLGDSALYLCASSSGWGEKYFGAGTRLSVL.

The chain has TRBV27 and TRBJ2-4. The CDR3 sequence is 15 residues long. CDR1 and CDR2 (germline): MNHEY, SMNVEV (reference sequence). The CDR3 sequence: CASSKTSLAKNIQYF.

The rearrangement uses TRBV6-5 and TRBJ1-4; the D call from TCRdb, TRBD1, cannot be confirmed without DNA. Looked up from germline, CDR1 is MNHEY and CDR2 is SVGAGI. There are 14 residues in the CDR3. CDR3 sequence: CASSYETGSGKLFF.

The chain combines TRBV5-5 with TRBJ2-6; TCRdb returns TRBD2, unconfirmable since there is no DNA. Germline V CDR1 and CDR2: SGHKS, YYEKEE (reference sequence). This CDR3 is built from 18 residues. The CDR3 spells CASSSGTPRFPGANVLTF.

The chain employs TRBV5-5 and TRBJ1-5; TCRdb's D call of TRBD1 is untestable without DNA. The CDR3 consists of 16 residues. Per germline, CDR1 SGHKS and CDR2 YYEKEE (reference sequence). The chain's CDR3 is CASSWATGQRNQPQHF.

This chain uses TRBV7-2 with TRBJ2-5; TCRdb picks TRBD2, but there is no DNA to check that call. The CDR3 is 14 residues long. Germline CDR1 SGHTA, CDR2 FQGNSA. The chain's CDR3 is CASSLGSGQETQYF.

The J gene is TRBJ2-5, the V gene TRBV18; TCRdb's assignment of TRBD1 cannot be checked, as there is no DNA. Germline V gives CDR1 KGHSH, CDR2 LQKENI. The CDR3 totals 16 residues. The CDR3 region is CASSRTLGTGAETQYF.

This rearrangement joins TRBV5-1 to TRBJ2-7; the TCRdb D gene call, TRBD1, has no DNA to confirm it. Germline-derived CDR1 and CDR2 are SGHRS and YFSETQ. The CDR3 has 14 residues. This CDR3 reads CASSPPGRSYEQYF.

The gene calls are TRBV5-1 and TRBJ2-2; TCRdb proposes TRBD1, but this gene call is untestable without DNA. The CDR3 has 15 amino acids. CDR1 is SGHRS, CDR2 YFSETQ, per germline. CDR3 loop: CASSLADVGAGELFF.

V usage is TRBV24-1 and J usage is TRBJ2-5; lacking DNA, the TRBD1 call made by TCRdb goes unchecked. This CDR3 is built from 12 residues. In germline, CDR1 is KGHDR, CDR2 SFDVKD. The CDR3 is CATSGAGETQYF.

The chain employs TRBV3-1 and TRBJ2-3; TCRdb's D gene call, TRBD1, goes unchecked for lack of DNA. CDR1 LGHDT and CDR2 YNNKEL come from the germline V gene (reference sequence). The CDR3 spans 14 residues. The CDR3 sequence is CASSQHTGKDTQYF.

The chain joins TRBV12-3 or TRBV12-4 to TRBJ1-2; TCRdb selects TRBD1, and the lack of DNA leaves this call unchecked. The CDR3 consists of 13 residues. The CDR3 loop is CASWGGRGYGYTF.

The chain is built from TRBV6-2 or TRBV6-3 and TRBJ2-2. From germline, CDR1 is MNHEY and CDR2 SVGEGT. The CDR3 has 13 amino acids. The CDR3 reads CASTEPNTGELFF.

The chain links TRBV20-1 to TRBJ1-5; absent DNA, TCRdb's TRBD1 call cannot be checked. Germline assignment: CDR1 DFQATT and CDR2 SNEGSKA (reference sequence). This CDR3 is 15 amino acids long. The chain's CDR3 is CSARVSGYSNQPQHF.

The rearrangement links TRBV7-2 to TRBJ2-5; TCRdb picks TRBD2, but there is no DNA to check that call. Per germline, CDR1 SGHTA and CDR2 FQGNSA. The CDR3 spans 16 residues. CDR3 residues: CASSPRGLAGVKTQYF.

This rearrangement joins TRBV24-1 to TRBJ1-5; TCRdb returns TRBD1, unconfirmable since there is no DNA. The CDR3 runs to 16 residues. The germline V gene has CDR1 KGHDR and CDR2 SFDVKD. The CDR3 loop is CATSENTGGFNQPQHF.

The rearrangement links TRBV7-9 to TRBJ2-5; absent DNA, TCRdb's TRBD1 call cannot be checked. The CDR3 runs 15 residues. In germline, CDR1 is SEHNR, CDR2 FQNEAQ (reference sequence). The CDR3: CASSLRRQARETQYF.

The rearrangement uses TRBV5-5 and TRBJ2-3; TCRdb picks TRBD1, but there is no DNA to check that call. This CDR3 is built from 15 residues. The germline gives CDR1 SGHKS, CDR2 YYEKEE (reference sequence). CDR3 protein: CASSWGQVSVYTQYF.

The rearrangement joins TRBV5-1 to TRBJ2-7. Germline CDR1 is SGHRS and CDR2 is YFSETQ. CDR3 length: 14 residues. The CDR3 loop is CASSLDVGSYEQYF.

This sequence joins TRBV27 and TRBJ2-1; as DNA is missing, the TRBD1 call by TCRdb cannot be tested. The CDR3 is 15 residues long. Germline CDR1 and CDR2: MNHEY and SMNVEV (reference sequence). CDR3 protein: CASSSGQGLGNEQFF.

The chain has TRBV5-6 and TRBJ1-1. Per the germline V gene, CDR1 is SGHDT and CDR2 is YYEEEE. The CDR3 totals 14 residues. The CDR3 here is CASSLDRRNTEAFF.

The chain recombines TRBV25-1 with TRBJ2-3; checking the TCRdb D call of TRBD2 is not possible without DNA. The CDR3 sequence is 16 residues long. Germline CDR1 MGHDK, CDR2 SYGVNS. The CDR3 reads CASSERPSGGTDTQYF.

The CDR3 loop reads CATSDWGTGSHPGANVLTF. The V and J genes are TRBV24-1 and TRBJ2-6; TCRdb's D call of TRBD1 is untestable without DNA. The CDR3 is made up of 19 amino acids. Germline CDR1 KGHDR, CDR2 SFDVKD.

The chain joins TRBV7-6 to TRBJ2-1; the TCRdb D gene call, TRBD1, has no DNA to confirm it. CDR1 is SGHVS, CDR2 FNYEAQ, per germline. This CDR3 is built from 19 residues. This chain's CDR3 is CASSFPGTGSQSAYNEQFF.

V gene TRBV6-5 combines with J gene TRBJ2-1; TCRdb reports TRBD2, a call that lacks DNA to check it against. The CDR3 has 15 amino acids. CDR1 is MNHEY and CDR2 is SVGAGI in the germline V gene. The CDR3 spells CASSSTSGDYNEQFF.

J is TRBJ2-2 and V is TRBV9. The CDR3 consists of 14 residues. Germline V gene sequence: CDR1 SGDLS, CDR2 YYNGEE. CDR3 loop: CASSVFLGTGELFF.